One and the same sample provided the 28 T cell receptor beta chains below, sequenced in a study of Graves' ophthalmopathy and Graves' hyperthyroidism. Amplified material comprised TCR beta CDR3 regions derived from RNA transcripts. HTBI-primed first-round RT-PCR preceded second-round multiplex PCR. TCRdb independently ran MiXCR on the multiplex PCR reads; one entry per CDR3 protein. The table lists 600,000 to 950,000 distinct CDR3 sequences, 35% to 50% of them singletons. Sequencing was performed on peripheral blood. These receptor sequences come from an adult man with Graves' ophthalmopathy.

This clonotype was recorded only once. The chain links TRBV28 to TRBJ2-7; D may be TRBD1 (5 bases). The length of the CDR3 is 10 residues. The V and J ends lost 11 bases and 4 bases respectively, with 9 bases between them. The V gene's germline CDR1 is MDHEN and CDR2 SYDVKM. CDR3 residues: CAVGRYEQYF. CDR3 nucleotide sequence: TGTGCCGTGGGGCGGTACGAGCAGTACTTC.

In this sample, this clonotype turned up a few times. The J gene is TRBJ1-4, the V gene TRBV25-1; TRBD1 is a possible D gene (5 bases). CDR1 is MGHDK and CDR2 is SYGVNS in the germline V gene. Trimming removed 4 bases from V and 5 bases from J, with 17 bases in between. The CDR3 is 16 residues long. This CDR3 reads CASSGGLYTGNEKLFF. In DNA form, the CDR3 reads TGTGCCAGCAGTGGGGGCCTGTATACTGGGAATGAAAAACTGTTTTTT.

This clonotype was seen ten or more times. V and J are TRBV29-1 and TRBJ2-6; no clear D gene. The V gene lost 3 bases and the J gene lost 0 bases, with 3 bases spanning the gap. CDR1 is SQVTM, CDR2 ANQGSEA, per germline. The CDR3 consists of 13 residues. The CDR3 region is CSVDPSGANVLTF. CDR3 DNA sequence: TGCAGCGTTGATCCCTCTGGGGCCAACGTCCTGACTTTC.

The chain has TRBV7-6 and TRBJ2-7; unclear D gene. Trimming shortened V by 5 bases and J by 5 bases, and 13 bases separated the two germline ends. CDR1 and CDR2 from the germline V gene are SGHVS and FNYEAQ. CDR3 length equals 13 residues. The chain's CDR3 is CASSRQMQDEQYF. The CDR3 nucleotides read TGTGCCAGCAGCCGCCAAATGCAAGACGAGCAGTACTTC.

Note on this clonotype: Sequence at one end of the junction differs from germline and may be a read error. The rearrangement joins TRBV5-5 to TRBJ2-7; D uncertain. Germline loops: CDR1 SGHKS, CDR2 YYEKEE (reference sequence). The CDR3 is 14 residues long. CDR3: CASSLVAGEYEKYF. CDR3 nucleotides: TGTGCCAGCAGCTTGGTGGCAGGCGAATACGAGAAGTACTTC.

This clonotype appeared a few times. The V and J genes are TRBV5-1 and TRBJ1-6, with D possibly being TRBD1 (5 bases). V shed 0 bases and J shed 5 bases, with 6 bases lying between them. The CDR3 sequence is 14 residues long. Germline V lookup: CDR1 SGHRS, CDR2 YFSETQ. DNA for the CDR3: TGCGCCAGCAGCTTGGACAGGAATAATTCACCCCTCCACTTT. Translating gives CASSLDRNNSPLHF.

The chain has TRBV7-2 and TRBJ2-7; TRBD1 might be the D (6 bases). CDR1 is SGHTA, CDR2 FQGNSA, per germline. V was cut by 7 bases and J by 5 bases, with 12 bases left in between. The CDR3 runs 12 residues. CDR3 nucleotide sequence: TGTGCCAGCAATGCACAGGGTGACGAGCAGTACTTC. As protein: CASNAQGDEQYF.

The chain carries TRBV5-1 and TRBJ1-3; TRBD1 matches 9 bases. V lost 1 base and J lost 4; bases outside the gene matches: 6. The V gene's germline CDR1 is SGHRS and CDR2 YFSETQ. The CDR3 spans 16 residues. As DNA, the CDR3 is TGCGCCAGCAGCTTGCGGACAGGGGTGTACGGAAACACCATATATTTT. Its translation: CASSLRTGVYGNTIYF.

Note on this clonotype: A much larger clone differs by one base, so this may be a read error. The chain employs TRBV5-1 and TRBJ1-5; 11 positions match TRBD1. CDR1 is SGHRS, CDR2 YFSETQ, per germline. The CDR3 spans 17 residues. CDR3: CASSAGQGENSDQPQHF. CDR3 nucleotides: TGTGCCAGCAGCGCGGGACAGGGGGAGAATAGCGATCAGCCCCAGCATTTT.

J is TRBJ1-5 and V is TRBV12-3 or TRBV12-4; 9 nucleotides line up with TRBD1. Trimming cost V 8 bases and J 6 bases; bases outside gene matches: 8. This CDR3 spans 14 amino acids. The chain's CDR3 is CASRPGTGSQPQHF. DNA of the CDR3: TGTGCCAGCCGCCCCGGGACAGGGAGTCAGCCCCAGCATTTT.

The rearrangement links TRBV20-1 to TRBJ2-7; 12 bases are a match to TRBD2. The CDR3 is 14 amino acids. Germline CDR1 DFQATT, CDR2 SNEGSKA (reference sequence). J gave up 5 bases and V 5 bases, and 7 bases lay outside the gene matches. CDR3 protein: CSAPGLAGLDEQYF. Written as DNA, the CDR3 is TGCAGTGCTCCAGGACTAGCGGGATTGGACGAGCAGTACTTC.

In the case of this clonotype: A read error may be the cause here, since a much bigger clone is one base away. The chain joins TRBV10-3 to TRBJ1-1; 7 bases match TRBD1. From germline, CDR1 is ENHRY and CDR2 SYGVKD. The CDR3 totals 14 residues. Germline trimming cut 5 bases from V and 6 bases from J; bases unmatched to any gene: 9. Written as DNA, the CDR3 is TGTGCCATCAGTCAGACAGGGAGGTATTCTGAAGCTTTCTTT. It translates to CAISQTGRYSEAFF.

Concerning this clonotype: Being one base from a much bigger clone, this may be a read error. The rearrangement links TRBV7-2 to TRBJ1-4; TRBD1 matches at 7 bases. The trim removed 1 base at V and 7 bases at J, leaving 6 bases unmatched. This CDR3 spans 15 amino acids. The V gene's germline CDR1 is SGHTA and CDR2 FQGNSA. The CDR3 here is CASSLGPGQTEKLFF. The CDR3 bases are TGTGCCAGCAGCTTAGGGCCGGGACAGACTGAAAAACTGTTTTTT.

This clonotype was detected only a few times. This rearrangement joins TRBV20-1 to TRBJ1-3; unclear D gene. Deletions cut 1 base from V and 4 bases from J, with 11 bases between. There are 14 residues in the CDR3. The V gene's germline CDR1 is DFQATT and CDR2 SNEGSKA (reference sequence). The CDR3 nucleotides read TGCAGTGCTAGAGTTTTCGAGGCGGGAAACACCATATATTTT. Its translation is CSARVFEAGNTIYF.

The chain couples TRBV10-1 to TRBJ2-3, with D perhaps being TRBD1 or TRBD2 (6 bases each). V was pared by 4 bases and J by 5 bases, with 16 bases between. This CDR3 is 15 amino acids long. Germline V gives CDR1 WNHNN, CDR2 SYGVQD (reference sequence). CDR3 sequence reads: CASSGTGAIRDTQYF. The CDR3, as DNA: TGCGCCAGCAGTGGAACGGGGGCCATCAGAGATACGCAGTATTTT.

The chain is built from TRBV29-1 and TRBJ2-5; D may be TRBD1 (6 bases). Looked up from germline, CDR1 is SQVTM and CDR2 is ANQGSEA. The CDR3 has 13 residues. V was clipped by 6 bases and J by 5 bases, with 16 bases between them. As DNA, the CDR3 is TGCAGCGTCGACACCGCAACAGGGGAGACCCAGTACTTC. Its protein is CSVDTATGETQYF.

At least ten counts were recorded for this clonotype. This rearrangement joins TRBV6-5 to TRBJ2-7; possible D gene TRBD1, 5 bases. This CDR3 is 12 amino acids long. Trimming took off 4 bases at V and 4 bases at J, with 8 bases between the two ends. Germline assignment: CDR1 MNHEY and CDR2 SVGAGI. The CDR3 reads CASSSTEYEQYF. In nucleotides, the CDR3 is TGTGCCAGCAGTTCGACAGAGTACGAGCAGTACTTC.

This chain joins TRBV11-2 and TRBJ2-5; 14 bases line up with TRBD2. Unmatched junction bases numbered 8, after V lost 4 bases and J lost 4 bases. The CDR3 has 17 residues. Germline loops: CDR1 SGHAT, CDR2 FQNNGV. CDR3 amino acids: CASSSRGLAGEGETQYF. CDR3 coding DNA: TGTGCCAGCAGCTCCAGGGGACTAGCGGGAGAAGGAGAGACCCAGTACTTC. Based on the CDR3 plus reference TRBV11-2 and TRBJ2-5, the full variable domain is EAGVAQSPRYKIIEKRQSVAFWCNPISGHATLYWYQQILGQGPKLLIQFQNNGVVDDSQLPKDRFSAERLKGVDSTLKIQPAKLEDSAVYLCASSSRGLAGEGETQYFGPGTRLLVL.

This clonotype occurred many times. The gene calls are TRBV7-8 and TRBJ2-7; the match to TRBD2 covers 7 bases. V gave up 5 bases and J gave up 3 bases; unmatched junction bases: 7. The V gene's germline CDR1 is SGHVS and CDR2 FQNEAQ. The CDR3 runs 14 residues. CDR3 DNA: TGTGCCAGCAGCAGCAGCGGGGCTTTCTACGAGCAGTACTTC. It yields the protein CASSSSGAFYEQYF.

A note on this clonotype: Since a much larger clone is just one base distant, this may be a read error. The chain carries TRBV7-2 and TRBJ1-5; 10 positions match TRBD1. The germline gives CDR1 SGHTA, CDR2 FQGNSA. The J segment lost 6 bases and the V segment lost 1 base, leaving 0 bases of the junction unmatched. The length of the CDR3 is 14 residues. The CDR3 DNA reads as TGTGCCAGCAGCTTAGGGGACAGGGGTCAGCCCCAGCATTTT. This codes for CASSLGDRGQPQHF.

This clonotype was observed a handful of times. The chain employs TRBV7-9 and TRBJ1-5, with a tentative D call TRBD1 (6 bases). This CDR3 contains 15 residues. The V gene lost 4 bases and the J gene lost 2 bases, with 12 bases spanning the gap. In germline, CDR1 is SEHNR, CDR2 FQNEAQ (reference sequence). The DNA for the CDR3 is TGTGCCAGCAGCTCGCGCTCAGGGGGCAATCAGCCCCAGCATTTT. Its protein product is CASSSRSGGNQPQHF.

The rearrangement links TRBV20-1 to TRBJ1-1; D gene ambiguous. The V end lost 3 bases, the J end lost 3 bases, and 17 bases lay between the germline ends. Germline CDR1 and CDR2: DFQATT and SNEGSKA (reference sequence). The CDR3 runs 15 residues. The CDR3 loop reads CSARQVGGTDTEAFF. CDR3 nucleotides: TGCAGTGCTAGGCAGGTTGGCGGAACGGACACTGAAGCTTTCTTT.

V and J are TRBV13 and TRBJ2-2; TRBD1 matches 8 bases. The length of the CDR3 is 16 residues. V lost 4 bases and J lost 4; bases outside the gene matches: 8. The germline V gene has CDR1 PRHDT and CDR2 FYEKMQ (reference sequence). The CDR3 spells CASSSTWTGSTGELFF. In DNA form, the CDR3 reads TGTGCCAGCAGCTCAACCTGGACAGGGAGCACCGGGGAGCTGTTTTTT.

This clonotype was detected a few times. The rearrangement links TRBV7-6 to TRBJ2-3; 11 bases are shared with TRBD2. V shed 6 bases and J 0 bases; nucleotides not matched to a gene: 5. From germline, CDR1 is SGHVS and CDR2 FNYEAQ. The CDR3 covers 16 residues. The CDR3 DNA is TGTGCCAGCAGATCACTAGCGGGAGATAGCACAGATACGCAGTATTTT. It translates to CASRSLAGDSTDTQYF. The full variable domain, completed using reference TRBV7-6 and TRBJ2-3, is GAGVSQSPRYKVTKRGQDVALRCDPISGHVSLYWYRQALGQGPEFLTYFNYEAQQDKSGLPNDRFSAERPEGSISTLTIQRTEQRDSAMYRCASRSLAGDSTDTQYFGPGTRLTVL.

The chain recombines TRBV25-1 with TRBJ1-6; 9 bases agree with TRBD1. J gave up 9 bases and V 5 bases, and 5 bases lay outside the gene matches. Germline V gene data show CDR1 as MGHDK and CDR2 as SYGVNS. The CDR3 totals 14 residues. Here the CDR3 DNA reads TGTGCCAGCAGTTGGGACAGGGCCCGTTCACCCCTCCACTTT. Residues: CASSWDRARSPLHF.

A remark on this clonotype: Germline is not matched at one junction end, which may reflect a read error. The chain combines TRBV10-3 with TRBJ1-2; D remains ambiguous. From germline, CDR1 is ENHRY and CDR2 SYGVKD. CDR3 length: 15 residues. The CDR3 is CASSYLLSGPYGYTF. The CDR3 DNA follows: TGTGCCAGCAGTTATTTATTGTCGGGTCCGTATGGCTACACCTTC.

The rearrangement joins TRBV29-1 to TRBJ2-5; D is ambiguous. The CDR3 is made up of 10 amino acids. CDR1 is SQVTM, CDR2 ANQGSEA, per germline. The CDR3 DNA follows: TGCACCGGCAGCCCGGAGACCCAGTACTTC. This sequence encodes CTGSPETQYF.

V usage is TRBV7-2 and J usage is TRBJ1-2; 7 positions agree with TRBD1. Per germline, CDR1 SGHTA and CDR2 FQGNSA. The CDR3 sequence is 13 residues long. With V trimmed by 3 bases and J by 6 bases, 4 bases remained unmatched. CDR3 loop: CASSFMTGNGYTF. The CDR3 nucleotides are TGTGCCAGCAGCTTTATGACAGGGAATGGCTACACCTTC.